This is a list of T cell receptor beta chains from one sample in a study of blood T cells in healthy people across ages. TCRdb used MiXCR to reprocess the 5' RACE reads, holding one entry per CDR3 protein. The sample contains roughly 1.4 million distinct CDR3 sequences, around 59% of which appear only once. What was sequenced was blood. Receptors originate from a man younger than 30 in good health. The CDR3 runs from the conserved cysteine through the conserved F or W. Fields, in order: CDR3 protein, CDR3 DNA, J gene, clone size, V gene, D gene. A D gene is named only where the DNA matches it firmly. Not all rows give a size; the values are once, few, many and, for expanded clones, a class.

CSVHGLLGVYGYTF,TGCAGCGTTCACGGCCTGCTGGGGGTATATGGCTACACCTTC,TRBJ1-2,few,TRBV29-1,.
CASRESWGGSNQPQHF,TGTGCCAGCAGGGAATCGTGGGGTGGGAGCAATCAGCCCCAGCATTTT,TRBJ1-5,.,TRBV27,.
CASTEREWHEQYF,TGTGCCAGCACTGAGAGGGAGTGGCACGAGCAGTACTTC,TRBJ2-7,once,TRBV2,.
CASSVVPTSYNEQYF,TGTGCCAGCAGCGTAGTCCCTACTTCCTACAATGAGCAGTACTTC,TRBJ2-7,.,TRBV9,.
CASSPAGHLNTEAFF,TGCGCCAGCAGCCCCGCGGGACACCTGAACACTGAAGCTTTCTTT,TRBJ1-1,.,TRBV4-1,.
CASSTRRTGFTEAFF,TGTGCCAGCAGCACCCGAAGGACAGGGTTCACTGAAGCTTTCTTT,TRBJ1-1,few,TRBV13,TRBD1
CASSREQANTEAFF,TGTGCCAGCAGCCGAGAACAAGCGAACACTGAAGCTTTCTTT,TRBJ1-1,.,TRBV4-2,.
CASSLALVFSSGELFF,TGTGCCAGCAGCTTAGCGCTGGTCTTCTCGTCCGGGGAGCTGTTTTTT,TRBJ2-2,.,TRBV7-2,.
CASSESPAVNYGYTF,TGTGCCAGCAGTGAATCCCCAGCGGTCAACTATGGCTACACCTTC,TRBJ1-2,.,TRBV6-4,.
CASSLERGAYNEQFF,TGTGCCAGCAGCTTAGAACGGGGGGCCTACAATGAGCAGTTCTTC,TRBJ2-1,.,TRBV7-8,TRBD2
CASNYRALTDTQYF,TGCGCCAGCAACTACCGGGCCCTCACAGATACGCAGTATTTT,TRBJ2-3,.,TRBV5-1,.
CASSSREYGYTF,TGTGCCAGCAGTTCCCGGGAGTATGGCTACACCTTC,TRBJ1-2,.,TRBV6-6,.
CASSEYEHREQYF,TGTGCCAGCAGTGAATATGAACATCGCGAGCAGTACTTC,TRBJ2-7,.,TRBV25-1,.
CASSFRLADNEQFF,TGTGCCAGCAGCTTCCGACTAGCGGACAATGAGCAGTTCTTC,TRBJ2-1,.,TRBV11-2,TRBD2
CASSELFASPLGGYTF,TGTGCCAGCAGTGAATTGTTTGCGAGTCCCCTCGGAGGCTACACCTTC,TRBJ1-2,.,TRBV25-1,.
CASSTLSRGGPQEQYF,TGTGCCAGCTCCACTTTGTCGCGGGGGGGGCCCCAAGAGCAGTACTTC,TRBJ2-5,.,TRBV11-2,TRBD2
CASSQDRTSGASEQYF,TGTGCCAGCAGCCAAGATCGTACTAGCGGGGCGTCCGAGCAGTACTTC,TRBJ2-7,.,TRBV4-2,TRBD2
CSARGEQGSTEAFF,TGCAGTGCTAGGGGAGAGCAGGGAAGCACTGAAGCTTTCTTT,TRBJ1-1,.,TRBV20-1,.